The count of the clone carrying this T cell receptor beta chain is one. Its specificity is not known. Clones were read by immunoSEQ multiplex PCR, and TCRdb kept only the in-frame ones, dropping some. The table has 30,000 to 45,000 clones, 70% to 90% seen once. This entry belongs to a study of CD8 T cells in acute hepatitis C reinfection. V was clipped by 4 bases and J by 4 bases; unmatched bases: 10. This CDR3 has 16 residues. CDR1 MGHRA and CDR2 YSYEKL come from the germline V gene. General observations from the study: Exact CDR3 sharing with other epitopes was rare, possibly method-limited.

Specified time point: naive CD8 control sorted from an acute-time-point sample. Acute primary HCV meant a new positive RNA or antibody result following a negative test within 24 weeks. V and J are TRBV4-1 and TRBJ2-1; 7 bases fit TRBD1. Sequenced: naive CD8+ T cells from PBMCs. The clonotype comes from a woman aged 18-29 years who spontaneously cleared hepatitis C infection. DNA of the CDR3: TGCGCCAGCAGCCCACCAGGGGGAACGGGGTACAATGAGCAGTTCTTC. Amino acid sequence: CASSPPGGTGYNEQFF.